This T cell receptor (beta chain) emerged from a study of blood T cell repertoires in COVID-19. Across the study: COVID-19 samples from acute and convalescent phases originated in the United States, Italy and Spain.

The authors' processing: Amplification from reference gene primers served as the basis for estimated nucleated cell counts. The repertoire was sequenced with immunoSEQ multiplex PCR; TCRdb's copy has only in-frame clones and lacks some. Clone size and V and J calls were adopted from that table, with D and trimming inferred from the DNA. The table has approximately 59,000 clones, about 81% seen once; the top ten hold more than 15%. The CDR3 loop spans 15 amino acids. The V gene lost 4 bases and the J gene lost 5 bases, with 17 bases spanning the gap. The germline gives CDR1 LGHNA, CDR2 YSLEER. The sequence derives from a man older than 75 with acute or convalescent COVID-19. The J gene is TRBJ1-1, the V gene TRBV4-3; D is perhaps TRBD1 (5 bases). The sequenced sample was peripheral blood. In DNA form, the CDR3 reads TGCGCCAGCAGCCCCATGGGGCGTGCGGGGACTGAAGCTTTCTTT. Translated: CASSPMGRAGTEAFF.